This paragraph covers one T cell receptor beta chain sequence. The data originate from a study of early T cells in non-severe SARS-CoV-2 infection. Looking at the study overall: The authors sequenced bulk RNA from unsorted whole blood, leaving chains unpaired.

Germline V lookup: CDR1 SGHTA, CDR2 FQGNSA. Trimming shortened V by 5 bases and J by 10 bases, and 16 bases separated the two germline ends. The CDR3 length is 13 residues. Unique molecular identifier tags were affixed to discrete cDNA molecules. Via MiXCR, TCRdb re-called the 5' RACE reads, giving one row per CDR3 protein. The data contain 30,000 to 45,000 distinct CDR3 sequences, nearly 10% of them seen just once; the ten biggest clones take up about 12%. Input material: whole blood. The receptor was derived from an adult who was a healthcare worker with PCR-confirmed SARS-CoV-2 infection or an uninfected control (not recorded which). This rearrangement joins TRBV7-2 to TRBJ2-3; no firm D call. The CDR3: CASSRGDFGPQYF. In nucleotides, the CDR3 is TGTGCCAGCAGCCGAGGAGATTTCGGGCCGCAGTATTTT. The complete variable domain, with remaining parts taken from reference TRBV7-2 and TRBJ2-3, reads GAGVSQSPSNKVTEKGKDVELRCDPISGHTALYWYRQSLGQGLEFLIYFQGNSAPDKSGLPSDRFSAERTGGSVSTLTIQRTQQEDSAVYLCASSRGDFGPQYFGPGTRLTVL.